This is a list of T cell receptor gamma chains from one sample in a study of gamma-delta T cells after stem cell transplantation. TCRdb reprocessed the RT-PCR reads using CATT. The table has 900 to 1,500 gamma-chain clones, roughly 15% seen once. The specimen sequenced was gamma-delta T cells. Receptors were obtained from a human donor. It is not recorded whose cells these are; they may come from a transplant donor. The CDR3 runs from the conserved cysteine through the conserved F or W. Size tells how often a clone was seen (once, few, many) or the class of an expanded clone, and some rows leave it out.

len	abundance	v_gene	j_gene	CDR3nt	CDR3aa
13	large	TRGV4	TRGJ1/TRGJ2	TGTGCCACCTGGGACCTAACGGGGTATAAGAAACTCTTT	CATWDLTGYKKLF
13	.	TRGV3	TRGJ1/TRGJ2	TGTGCCACCTGGGACCATCTTTATTATAAGAAACTCTTT	CATWDHLYYKKLF
16	few	TRGV9	TRGJP	TGTGCCTTGTGGGAGCCGCAAGAGTTGGGCAAAAAAATCAAGGTATTT	CALWEPQELGKKIKVF
14	few	TRGV2	TRGJ1/TRGJ2	TGTGCCACCTGGGACGGGTTACCTTATTATAAGAAACTCTTT	CATWDGLPYYKKLF
15	.	TRGV9	TRGJ1/TRGJ2	TGTGCCTTGTGGGAGGTGCAGGGAGGTTGCTATAGGAAACTCTTT	CALWEVQGGCYRKLF
13	large	TRGV8	TRGJP1	TGTGCCACCTGGGACAACACTGGTTGGTTCAAGATATTT	CATWDNTGWFKIF
16	.	TRGV3	TRGJ1/TRGJ2	TGTGCCACCTGGGACAGGCCGGATGCGAATTATTATAAGAAACTCTTT	CATWDRPDANYYKKLF
13	few	TRGV9	TRGJP1	TGTGCCTTGTGGGAGGTGCACGGTTGGTACAAGATATTT	CALWEVHGWYKIF
20	large	TRGV4	TRGJ1/TRGJ2	TGTGCCACCTGGGATCTCTACACCTTCCCGGGGACCCCGAATTATTATAAGAAACTCTTT	CATWDLYTFPGTPNYYKKLF
12	large	TRGV4	TRGJ1/TRGJ2	TGTGCCACCTGGGATGGGCGGTATAAGAAACTCTTT	CATWDGRYKKLF
14	few	TRGV8	TRGJP1	TGTGCCACCTGGGCTCTCACCACTGGTTGGTTCAAGATATTT	CATWALTTGWFKIF
12	.	TRGV9	TRGJ1/TRGJ2	TGTGCCTTGCGGGAGGTTAATAATAAGAAACTCTTT	CALREVNNKKLF
15	large	TRGV3	TRGJ1/TRGJ2	TGTGCCACCTGGGACAGAGGGCTCCTGAATTATAAGAAACTCTTT	CATWDRGLLNYKKLF
16	few	TRGV9	TRGJP	TGTGCCTTGTGGGAGGCCCAAGAGTTGGGCAAAAAAATCAAGGTATTT	CALWEAQELGKKIKVF
15	few	TRGV4	TRGJ1/TRGJ2	TGTGCCACCTGGGATGGAGGTTCTACCCGGCGTAAGAAACTCTTT	CATWDGGSTRRKKLF
14	.	TRGV4	TRGJ1/TRGJ2	TGTGCCACCTACACTGAGGCGAATTATTATAAGAAACTCTTT	CATYTEANYYKKLF
16	large	TRGV3	TRGJ1/TRGJ2	TGTGCCACCTGGGACAGAGGCCATTCGAATTATTATAAGAAACTCTTT	CATWDRGHSNYYKKLF
9	few	TRGV4	TRGJ1/TRGJ2	TGTGCCACCTGGGATGAGAAACTCTTT	CATWDEKLF
13	large	TRGV9	TRGJ1/TRGJ2	TGTGCCTTGTGGGATAGACGGTATTATAAGAAACTCTTT	CALWDRRYYKKLF
13	large	TRGV4	TRGJP1	TGTGCCACCTGGGATGCCACTGGTTGGTTCAAGATATTT	CATWDATGWFKIF
11	.	TRGV4	TRGJ1/TRGJ2	TGTGCCACCTGGGATGTTGTAGAGAAACTCTTT	CATWDVVEKLF
15	once	TRGV9	TRGJ1/TRGJ2	TGTGCCTTGTGGGAGGTGTTCAATTCTAATTATAAGAAACTCTTT	CALWEVFNSNYKKLF
12	few	TRGV3	TRGJ1/TRGJ2	TGTGCCACCTGGGACACTTATTATAAGAAACTCTTT	CATWDTYYKKLF
10	large	TRGV3	TRGJ1/TRGJ2	TGTGCCACCTGGAACGGCGCGAAACTCTTT	CATWNGAKLF